These 12 T cell receptor beta chains were sequenced from one sample in a study of regulatory T cells in long-lasting Graves disease. According to the study, TCR beta libraries were built with iRepertoire HTBI primers and CDR3-region Arm-PCR. From the multiplex PCR reads, TCRdb called clonotypes with MiXCR, one entry per CDR3 protein. The table shows 300,000 to 450,000 distinct CDR3 sequences, with roughly 15% occurring only once. Stated time point: newly diagnosed GD, antithyroid drugs for less than 3 months. RNA isolated from PBMCs was used to make the TCR library. The sample consisted of peripheral blood mononuclear cells (PBMCs), taken at new diagnosis, from a patient treated with antithyroid drugs. These TCRs come from a female donor with Graves disease.

This clonotype was counted many times. The chain links TRBV7-9 to TRBJ2-5, with D perhaps matching TRBD1 (5 bases). V lost 2 bases and J 4 bases, leaving 8 bases between the germline ends. The CDR3 covers 13 residues. The germline CDR1 and CDR2 sequences are SEHNR and FQNEAQ (reference sequence). CDR3 bases: TGTGCCAGCAGCTTAAGGCAGGGAGAGACCCAGTACTTC. The encoded protein is CASSLRQGETQYF.

Many counts were recorded for this clonotype. This sequence joins TRBV5-1 and TRBJ1-3; TRBD1 matches 10 bases. After removal of 4 bases from V and 4 bases from J, the junction contained 11 bases not matched to a gene. Germline loops: CDR1 SGHRS, CDR2 YFSETQ. This CDR3 spans 17 amino acids. The CDR3 bases are TGCGCCAGCAGCCCGCGGGACAGGGGAGCTTCGGGAAACACCATATATTTT. Its protein is CASSPRDRGASGNTIYF.

Concerning this clonotype itself: One base away lies a much larger clone, so this may be a sequencing read error. The chain links TRBV7-8 to TRBJ2-6, with D hard to call. The germline V gene has CDR1 SGHVS and CDR2 FQNEAQ. This CDR3 contains 13 residues. Trimming removed 5 bases from V and 2 bases from J, with 4 bases in between. CDR3 sequence (DNA): TGTGCCAGCAGCGGGACTGGGGCCAACGTCCTGACTTTC. Translated, it gives CASSGTGANVLTF.

This clonotype was detected ten times or more. V and J are TRBV4-1 and TRBJ2-1, with D possibly being TRBD2 (5 bases). Trimming stripped 2 bases from V and 15 bases from J, with 14 bases between. The CDR3 sequence is 12 residues long. CDR1 MGHRA and CDR2 YSYEKL come from the germline V gene. The CDR3 nucleotides read TGCGCCAGCAGCCAAACAGCGGCAACGCGGTTCTTC. Translated: CASSQTAATRFF.

This clonotype was detected a few times. This sequence joins TRBV27 and TRBJ2-7, with D possibly being TRBD1 (5 bases). Trimming took off 6 bases at V and 6 bases at J, with 12 bases between the two ends. The CDR3 has 12 amino acids. Germline loops: CDR1 MNHEY, CDR2 SMNVEV (reference sequence). CDR3 amino acids: CASRGAEFEQYF. As DNA, the CDR3 is TGTGCCAGCAGAGGGGCGGAGTTCGAGCAGTACTTC.

This clonotype was counted between two and nine times. The chain recombines TRBV9 with TRBJ2-1; D tentatively fits TRBD1 or TRBD2 (5 bases each). V was pared by 7 bases and J by 5 bases, with 16 bases between. The germline gives CDR1 SGDLS, CDR2 YYNGEE. This CDR3 has 14 residues. CDR3 coding DNA: TGTGCCAGCGGGAGCAGGGTCGCCCACAATGAGCAGTTCTTC. Amino acids: CASGSRVAHNEQFF.

This clonotype was seen many times. The rearrangement joins TRBV5-1 to TRBJ2-3; the match to TRBD1 covers 7 bases. Germline loops: CDR1 SGHRS, CDR2 YFSETQ. The trim removed 3 bases at V and 2 bases at J, leaving 3 bases unmatched. The length of the CDR3 is 14 residues. The CDR3 sequence: CASSYDRVTDTQYF. DNA of the CDR3: TGCGCCAGCAGCTACGACAGGGTCACAGATACGCAGTATTTT.

As concerns this clonotype: A read error may explain this, as a much larger clone is one base away. The CDR3 sequence: CVSSSSGTGVLSGYTF. The CDR3 bases are TGTGTCAGCAGCTCATCCGGGACAGGGGTTTTAAGTGGCTACACCTTC. V and J are TRBV11-2 and TRBJ1-2; 10 bases map to TRBD1. CDR1 SGHAT and CDR2 FQNNGV come from the germline V gene. This CDR3 has 16 residues.

This clonotype was seen ten or more times. CDR3 nucleotides: TGCAGCGTTTTCAAAAATCCGCCCTGGACTGAAATCACTGAAGCTTTCTTT. Amino acid sequence: CSVFKNPPWTEITEAFF. The V call is TRBV29-1, the J call TRBJ1-1, with unresolved D. With 5 bases removed from V and 4 bases from J, the gap between germline ends came to 26 bases. This CDR3 region has 17 residues. In germline, CDR1 is SQVTM, CDR2 ANQGSEA.

Many counts were recorded for this clonotype. CDR3 region: CASSLEVTGEETQYF. In nucleotides, the CDR3 is TGTGCCAGCAGCTTAGAGGTTACAGGGGAAGAGACCCAGTACTTC. The chain links TRBV7-2 to TRBJ2-5; TRBD1 matches 7 bases. Germline lookup yields CDR1 SGHTA and CDR2 FQGNSA. With V trimmed by 1 base and J by 3 bases, 5 bases remained unmatched. The CDR3 is 15 amino acids.

This clonotype was counted a few times. This chain joins TRBV6-1 and TRBJ1-2; no definite D call. Germline V lookup: CDR1 MNHNS, CDR2 SASEGT. V gave up 2 bases and J gave up 4 bases, with 17 bases separating them. CDR3 length equals 16 residues. CDR3 in DNA: TGTGCCAGCAGTGAACCCGCCTGGACTTTACTCTATGGCTACACCTTC. This sequence encodes CASSEPAWTLLYGYTF.

This clonotype was detected many times. The chain links TRBV27 to TRBJ1-5; 7 bases match TRBD1. The germline CDR1 and CDR2 sequences are MNHEY and SMNVEV (reference sequence). V shed 2 bases, J shed 3 bases, and the junction held 1 base outside the gene matches. The CDR3 sequence is 14 residues long. The CDR3 here is CASSLGTDNQPQHF. The CDR3, as DNA: TGTGCCAGCAGTTTAGGGACAGACAATCAGCCCCAGCATTTT.